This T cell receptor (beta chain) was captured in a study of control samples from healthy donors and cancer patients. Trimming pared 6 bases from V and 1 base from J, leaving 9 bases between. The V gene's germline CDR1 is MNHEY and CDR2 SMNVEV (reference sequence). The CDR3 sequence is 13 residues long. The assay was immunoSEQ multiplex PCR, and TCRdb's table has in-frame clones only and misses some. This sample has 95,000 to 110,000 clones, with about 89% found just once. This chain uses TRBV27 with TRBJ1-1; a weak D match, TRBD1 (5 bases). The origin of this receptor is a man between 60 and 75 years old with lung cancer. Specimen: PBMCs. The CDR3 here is CASSRGGNTEAFF. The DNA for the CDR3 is TGTGCCAGCAGCCGGGGGGGGAACACTGAAGCTTTCTTT.